These 7 T cell receptor beta chains came from one sample sequenced in a study of T cell responses to AZD1222 COVID-19 vaccine. Assay used: immunoSEQ multiplex PCR; TCRdb lists only in-frame clones, some missing. This table holds approximately 110,000 clones, around 90% found once. The starting material was peripheral blood, obtained on day 0 of AZD1222 vaccination. The receptors shown here come from an adult in good health.

The V gene is TRBV9, the J gene TRBJ1-3; D may be TRBD1 (5 bases). Germline assignment: CDR1 SGDLS and CDR2 YYNGEE. The CDR3 loop spans 17 amino acids. The germline V and J ends were trimmed by 4 bases and 0 bases, with 17 bases remaining between them. This CDR3 is CASSPQYRYLSGNTIYF. CDR3 bases: TGTGCCAGCAGCCCCCAATACAGGTACCTCTCTGGAAACACCATATATTTT.

The table lists this clone with a count of one. The rearrangement uses TRBV5-1 and TRBJ2-7, with a possible D match to TRBD2 (6 bases). The CDR3 is 14 amino acids. Germline CDR1 and CDR2: SGHRS and YFSETQ. The V end lost 0 bases, the J end lost 3 bases, and 10 bases lay between the germline ends. The CDR3 spells CASSLGGRLYEQYF. In DNA, the CDR3 is TGCGCCAGCAGCTTGGGAGGGAGGCTCTACGAGCAGTACTTC. Together with reference TRBV5-1 and TRBJ2-7, the CDR3 gives the full variable domain: KAGVTQTPRYLIKTRGQQVTLSCSPISGHRSVSWYQQTPGQGLQFLFEYFSETQRNKGNFPGRFSGRQFSNSRSEMNVSTLELGDSALYLCASSLGGRLYEQYFGPGTRLTVT.

The chain combines TRBV6-5 with TRBJ2-3, with 10 bases matching TRBD2. CDR3 length equals 13 residues. Germline V gives CDR1 MNHEY, CDR2 SVGAGI. Germline trimming cut 9 bases from V and 6 bases from J; bases unmatched to any gene: 6. CDR3 in amino acids: CASKSGRGDTQYF. As DNA, the CDR3 is TGTGCCAGTAAAAGCGGGAGGGGTGATACGCAGTATTTT.

J is TRBJ2-5 and V is TRBV5-8; TRBD2 aligns across 7 bases. The germline V gene has CDR1 SGHTS and CDR2 YDEGEE. CDR3 size: 16 residues. After removal of 0 bases from V and 5 bases from J, the junction contained 10 bases not matched to a gene. The CDR3 nucleotides are TGTGCCAGCAGCTTGGCCGTTATCAGGGAGGGGGAGACCCAGTACTTC. It encodes CASSLAVIREGETQYF.

The chain has TRBV6-5 and TRBJ2-7; D is unresolved. The CDR3 length is 12 residues. Trimming cost V 6 bases and J 2 bases, with 8 bases left between them. Per the germline V gene, CDR1 is MNHEY and CDR2 is SVGAGI. CDR3 nucleotides: TGTGCCAGCAGGCAAGACCCCTACGAGCAGTACTTC. It translates to CASRQDPYEQYF.

The CDR3 here is CATRTYDTDTQYF. For the CDR3, the DNA is TGTGCCACCAGGACTTACGACACAGATACGCAGTATTTT. The chain combines TRBV15 with TRBJ2-3, with D uncertain. V was pared by 6 bases and J by 2 bases, with 9 bases between. Germline V gene sequence: CDR1 LNHNV, CDR2 YYDKDF (reference sequence). There are 13 residues in the CDR3.

The chain has TRBV9 and TRBJ2-7, with D possibly being TRBD2 (5 bases). Germline values: CDR1 SGDLS, CDR2 YYNGEE. CDR3 length equals 16 residues. Trimming left V 3 bases short and J 6 bases short, with 22 bases between. CDR3 coding DNA: TGTGCCAGCAGCGGAGGAGAGGGTTCCCCTCAAGGCGAGCAGTACTTC. Its translation is CASSGGEGSPQGEQYF.